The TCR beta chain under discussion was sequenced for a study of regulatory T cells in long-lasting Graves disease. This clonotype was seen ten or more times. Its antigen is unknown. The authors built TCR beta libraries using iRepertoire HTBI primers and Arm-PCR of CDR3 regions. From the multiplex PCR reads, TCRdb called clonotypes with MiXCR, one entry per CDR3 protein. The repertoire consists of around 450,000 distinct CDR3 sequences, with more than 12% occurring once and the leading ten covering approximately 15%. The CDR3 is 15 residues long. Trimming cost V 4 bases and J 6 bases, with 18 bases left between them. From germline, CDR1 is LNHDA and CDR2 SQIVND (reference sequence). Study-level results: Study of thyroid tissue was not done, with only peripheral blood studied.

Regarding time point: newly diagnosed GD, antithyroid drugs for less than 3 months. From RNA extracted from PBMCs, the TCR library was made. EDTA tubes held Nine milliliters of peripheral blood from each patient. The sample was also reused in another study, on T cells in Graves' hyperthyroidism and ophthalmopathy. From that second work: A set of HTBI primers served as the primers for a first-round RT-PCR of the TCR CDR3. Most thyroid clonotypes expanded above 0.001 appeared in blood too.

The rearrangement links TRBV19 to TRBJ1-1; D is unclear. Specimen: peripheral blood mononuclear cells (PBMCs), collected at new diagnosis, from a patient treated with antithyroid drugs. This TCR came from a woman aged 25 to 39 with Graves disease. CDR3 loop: CASSTSPAGLAEAFF. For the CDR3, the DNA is TGTGCCAGTAGTACCTCCCCGGCGGGGTTGGCTGAAGCTTTCTTT.